This TCR beta chain emerged from a study of T cell repertoires in cytomegalovirus infection. Study details: The study used recently identified HLA-C-restricted and well-studied HLA-B-restricted CMV epitopes. Public TCR beta signature analysis indicated the presence of both CMV infection and matching HLA type. Study-wide results and caveats: Cumulated frequencies of public TCR beta families served to identify carriers of CMV plus the relevant HLA. Clonotype analysis showed dominance of the ex vivo response by HLA-C-restricted CMV-specific TCR beta clonotypes.

TCRdb fed the reads into MiXCR, producing one record per CDR3 protein. The table lists about 89,000 distinct CDR3 sequences, 25% to 30% of them singletons. V lost 4 bases, J lost 0 bases, and 6 bases stayed unmatched. This CDR3 contains 15 residues. Germline V gene lookup returns CDR1 SEHNR and CDR2 FQNEAQ (reference sequence). In the case of this clonotype: The antigen is undetermined.

This sequence was found in a human donor in good health (CMV status not recorded). Some clones in this sample may be carry-over from other donors' samples. Here the sequenced sample was CD8+ T cells from cultured PBMCs, taken from culture after CMV antigen stimulation. V usage is TRBV7-9 and J usage is TRBJ2-7, with TRBD1 matching 7 bases. The DNA of the CDR3 is TGTGCCAGCAGCTCCGGACAGGTTTACTCCTACGAGCAGTACTTC. It is translated as CASSSGQVYSYEQYF.